A single sample gave rise to the 23 T cell receptor beta chains below, sequenced in a study of radiation and T cells in renal cell carcinoma (TCRdb year 2020). The time point tag for this specimen amounts to: blood 4 weeks post-SBRT, at nephrectomy. The meaning of the sample's treatment or condition label: 15 Gy SBRT to primary tumor, nephrectomy 4 weeks later. Library preparation used the immunoSEQ multiplex PCR assay. TCRdb retrieved this table from immuneACCESS and kept in-frame rearrangements only. Not all clones are present; in checked studies, unresolved V genes account for under half, and no reason is known for the remainder. The sample table lists more than 60,000 clones, roughly 83% of them with a count of one. The ten top clones hold approximately 2.3% of the sample. The material sequenced was blood, taken from a patient whose treatment included radiotherapy and nephrectomy. These receptors all come from a woman aged 55-75 years with renal cell carcinoma.

The chain employs TRBV5-6 and TRBJ2-7; 10 bases align to TRBD1. Per germline, CDR1 SGHDT and CDR2 YYEEEE. Unmatched junction bases numbered 8, after V lost 5 bases and J lost 9 bases. CDR3 length: 13 residues. CDR3 in DNA: TGTGCCAGCAGTAGGGACAGGGGATCGGGGCAGTACTTC. Protein: CASSRDRGSGQYF.

This clone was detected a few times. This sequence joins TRBV28 and TRBJ1-4; D call uncertain. In germline, CDR1 is MDHEN, CDR2 SYDVKM. CDR3 length: 14 amino acids. V was clipped by 6 bases and J by 3 bases, with 11 bases between them. CDR3 DNA sequence: TGTGCCAGCAGGGATATCGAGGCTAATGAAAAACTGTTTTTT. Translated: CASRDIEANEKLFF.

The J gene is TRBJ1-2, the V gene TRBV7-9; no clear D. From germline, CDR1 is SEHNR and CDR2 FQNEAQ (reference sequence). The CDR3 covers 14 residues. The V gene lost 4 bases and the J gene lost 7 bases, with 16 bases spanning the gap. CDR3 sequence (DNA): TGTGCCAGCAGCTCTCGGACGAACTGGGGTGGCTACACCTTC. Protein: CASSSRTNWGGYTF.

The rearrangement uses TRBV6-1 and TRBJ2-5; D is undetermined. The CDR3 covers 14 residues. CDR1 is MNHNS, CDR2 SASEGT, per germline. Between the trimmed V and J ends, which lost 7 bases and 5 bases, there was a span of 17 bases. Here the CDR3 DNA reads TGTGCCAGCATGTTAATTGGTGGTACGGAGACCCAGTACTTC. Translating it yields CASMLIGGTETQYF.

With respect to this clone: Relative to the germline gene, one junction end is altered; a read error may explain this. The identical CDR3 is also encoded by other nucleotide sequences in the sample. The chain joins TRBV6-4 to TRBJ1-6; 7 bases match TRBD1. Germline CDR1 MRHNA, CDR2 SNTAGT. This CDR3 contains 13 residues. CDR3 in amino acids: CASTTGVVSPLHF. The CDR3 region has the DNA TGTGCCAGCACCACAGGGGTAGTTTCACCCCTCCACTTC.

This clone was found a few times. The V call is TRBV11-2, the J call TRBJ1-2; no reliable D call. V shed 0 bases and J shed 5 bases, with 13 bases lying between them. CDR1 is SGHAT and CDR2 is FQNNGV in the germline V gene. The CDR3 has 15 residues. The CDR3 is CASSLDGGVGYGYTF. CDR3 nucleotides: TGTGCCAGCAGCTTAGATGGCGGGGTTGGTTATGGCTACACCTTC.

The CDR3: CASSDSDRTYEQYF. In DNA form, the CDR3 reads TGTGCCAGCAGTGATTCAGACAGGACGTACGAGCAGTACTTC. The rearrangement joins TRBV6-1 to TRBJ2-5; weak D call: TRBD1 (6 bases). The J call may be wrong; the DNA end is better matched by TRBJ2-7. CDR1 and CDR2 from the germline V gene are MNHNS and SASEGT. The CDR3 sequence is 14 residues long.

The chain joins TRBV27 to TRBJ1-1; D unclear. Trimming cost V 5 bases and J 6 bases, with 13 bases left between them. Germline CDR1 reads MNHEY; CDR2 reads SMNVEV (reference sequence). The CDR3 covers 13 residues. CDR3 coding DNA: TGTGCCAGCAGTCTTAAGGTAGGAGCTGAAGCTTTCTTT. Protein product: CASSLKVGAEAFF.

The chain employs TRBV4-1 and TRBJ1-5, with a tentative D call TRBD1 (5 bases). With 0 bases removed from V and 3 bases from J, the gap between germline ends came to 9 bases. From germline, CDR1 is MGHRA and CDR2 YSYEKL. This CDR3 comprises 15 residues. The CDR3: CASSQDAGHNQPQHF. Here the CDR3 DNA reads TGCGCCAGCAGCCAAGATGCAGGGCACAATCAGCCCCAGCATTTT.

This chain connects TRBV10-3 to TRBJ1-1, with D uncertain. There are 12 residues in the CDR3. Trimming left V 2 bases short and J 4 bases short, with 5 bases between. Per germline, CDR1 ENHRY and CDR2 SYGVKD. The CDR3 DNA follows: TGTGCCATCAGTGAGCGGGTCACTGAAGCTTTCTTT. It specifies CAISERVTEAFF.

The V gene is TRBV6-5, the J gene TRBJ2-1; the match to TRBD1 covers 10 bases. Unmatched junction bases numbered 3, after V lost 0 bases and J lost 7 bases. Germline V lookup: CDR1 MNHEY, CDR2 SVGAGI. CDR3 length: 15 residues. The CDR3 coding sequence is TGTGCCAGCAGTTACTCGAGGACAGGGGGGAATGAGCAGTTCTTC. This translates into CASSYSRTGGNEQFF.

There are a few counts of this clone. The rearrangement uses TRBV7-9 and TRBJ1-1; D is unresolved. V lost 5 bases to trimming and J lost 1 base, with 11 bases between them. The CDR3 has 14 residues. Germline CDR1 is SEHNR and CDR2 is FQNEAQ (reference sequence). Here the CDR3 reads CASSVGGQNTEAFF. In DNA form, the CDR3 reads TGTGCCAGCAGCGTGGGTGGGCAGAACACTGAAGCTTTCTTT.

The chain has TRBV9 and TRBJ1-3; D is uncertain. Germline V gene lookup returns CDR1 SGDLS and CDR2 YYNGEE. Trimming took off 5 bases at V and 2 bases at J, with 11 bases between the two ends. The CDR3 is 14 amino acids. As DNA, the CDR3 is TGTGCCAGCAGTGGAGCGCTGACTGGAAACACCATATATTTT. Translation gives CASSGALTGNTIYF.

The genes are TRBV7-9 and TRBJ1-2; D not certain. Germline loops: CDR1 SEHNR, CDR2 FQNEAQ (reference sequence). The CDR3 spans 14 residues. V lost 0 bases, J lost 3 bases, and 8 bases lay in between. The CDR3 DNA reads as TGTGCCAGCAGCTTAGCCCGGGATTACTATGGCTACACCTTC. Translation gives CASSLARDYYGYTF.

This chain links TRBV5-5 with TRBJ1-1; TRBD1 is a possible D gene (6 bases). CDR3 length: 16 amino acids. V was shortened by 2 bases and J by 2 bases, with 16 bases between the two germline ends. Germline loops: CDR1 SGHKS, CDR2 YYEKEE (reference sequence). This CDR3 reads CASSFVSSGANTEAFF. The DNA for the CDR3 is TGTGCCAGCAGCTTTGTTAGTTCAGGGGCAAACACTGAAGCTTTCTTT.

V usage is TRBV6-6 and J usage is TRBJ2-7, with 9 bases identical to TRBD1. Germline trimming cut 6 bases from V and 5 bases from J; bases unmatched to any gene: 8. This CDR3 region has 14 residues. Germline V gene lookup returns CDR1 MNHNY and CDR2 SVGAGI (reference sequence). DNA for the CDR3: TGTGCCAGCAGGATGGGACAGGGCGGAGACGAGCAGTACTTC. Its protein is CASRMGQGGDEQYF.

Here the CDR3 reads CASSVGLRDWNQETQYF. CDR3 DNA: TGTGCCAGCAGCGTAGGACTTAGGGACTGGAATCAAGAGACCCAGTACTTC. The J gene is TRBJ2-5, the V gene TRBV11-2; D is perhaps TRBD2 (6 bases). Per germline, CDR1 SGHAT and CDR2 FQNNGV. CDR3 length equals 17 residues. The ends were cut back, 5 bases at V and 2 bases at J, with 21 bases in the middle.

The chain is built from TRBV15 and TRBJ1-2; 7 bases are shared with TRBD1. The ends lost 3 bases at V and 3 bases at J; junction bases unmatched: 4. This CDR3 has 14 amino acids. Looked up from germline, CDR1 is LNHNV and CDR2 is YYDKDF (reference sequence). This CDR3 reads CATSSIQGDYGYTF. The CDR3, as DNA: TGTGCCACCAGCAGTATCCAGGGGGACTATGGCTACACCTTC.

The gene calls are TRBV28 and TRBJ2-3, with 8 bases identical to TRBD1. The CDR3 runs 17 residues. Looked up from germline, CDR1 is MDHEN and CDR2 is SYDVKM. With V trimmed by 4 bases and J by 5 bases, 14 bases remained unmatched. The DNA for the CDR3 is TGTGCCAGCAGTTCCCCATACCGGACAGGGAATGGAGATACGCAGTATTTT. Translating it yields CASSSPYRTGNGDTQYF.

This clone was picked up a small number of times. The chain recombines TRBV27 with TRBJ1-1, with a tentative D call TRBD1 (5 bases). Germline V gene data show CDR1 as MNHEY and CDR2 as SMNVEV (reference sequence). The CDR3 sequence is 12 residues long. Trimming left V 6 bases short and J 5 bases short, with 10 bases between. The CDR3 DNA reads as TGTGCCAGCAGGCACGGGGCTACTGAAGCTTTCTTT. Translated, it gives CASRHGATEAFF.

The chain employs TRBV28 and TRBJ1-1; D is uncertain. Trimming removed 3 bases at V and 6 bases at J, with 11 bases between. This CDR3 is 13 amino acids long. Per the germline V gene, CDR1 is MDHEN and CDR2 is SYDVKM. The CDR3, as DNA: TGTGCCAGCAGTTTTGGAGGGTACGCTGAAGCTTTCTTT. It specifies CASSFGGYAEAFF.

Comment on this clone: The same CDR3 is also encoded by other DNA sequences in this sample. This chain connects TRBV28 to TRBJ2-7, with a possible D match to TRBD2 (5 bases). Germline lookup yields CDR1 MDHEN and CDR2 SYDVKM. The CDR3 is 12 amino acids. V was shortened by 2 bases and J by 3 bases, with 5 bases between the two germline ends. DNA for the CDR3: TGTGCCAGCAGTTTACGGGGCTACGAGCAGTACTTC. Translating gives CASSLRGYEQYF.

This chain links TRBV28 with TRBJ2-7; D unresolved. This CDR3 region has 14 residues. CDR1 and CDR2 (germline): MDHEN, SYDVKM. V lost 5 bases and J lost 5, with 16 bases in between. The CDR3 DNA is TGTGCCAGCAGTGGGCCAGGATGGTATAACGAGCAGTACTTC. Translation: CASSGPGWYNEQYF.